This entry features one T cell receptor beta chain sequence. The data derive from a study of technical replicates of blood from a few donors. The CDR3 covers 18 residues. With 0 bases clipped from V and 1 base from J, the junction kept 10 bases outside the gene matches. Germline V gives CDR1 SGHRS, CDR2 YFSETQ. Clones were read by immunoSEQ multiplex PCR, and TCRdb kept only the in-frame ones, dropping some. The sample has approximately 73,000 clones, just under 95% seen once. This clonotype originated in a human donor in good health. The J gene is TRBJ2-5, the V gene TRBV5-1; 9 nucleotides align to TRBD2. Sequencing was done on a sample of T cells isolated from PBMCs. This chain's CDR3 is CASSLGETSGIIQETQYF. DNA for the CDR3: TGCGCCAGCAGCTTGGGCGAGACTAGCGGAATTATCCAAGAGACCCAGTACTTC.